These 27 T cell receptor beta chains originate from one sample sequenced in a study of blood T cells in healthy people across ages. Through a sample-barcoded 5' primer and a J-beta primer mix, a second PCR was run for roughly 6 to 12 cycles. TCRdb recomputed calls from the 5' RACE reads with MiXCR, one row per CDR3 protein. The top ten clones hold over 3.5% of a sample with about 1.5 million distinct CDR3 sequences, roughly 43% of them seen once. Sample: blood. The receptors originated from a woman aged 18-29 years in good health.

This rearrangement joins TRBV20-1 to TRBJ2-7; 7 bases agree with TRBD1. This CDR3 is built from 13 residues. The germline V gene encodes CDR1 DFQATT and CDR2 SNEGSKA (reference sequence). J lost 4 bases, V lost 6 bases, and 9 bases had no gene match. The CDR3 coding sequence is TGCAGTGCCCCGGGACAGACCTTTTACGAGCAGTACTTC. Translation: CSAPGQTFYEQYF.

This chain joins TRBV15 and TRBJ2-1; TRBD2 matches 11 bases. CDR1 and CDR2 from the germline V gene are LNHNV and YYDKDF (reference sequence). The V segment lost 3 bases and the J segment 10 bases; nucleotides outside the gene matches: 14. The CDR3 is made up of 17 amino acids. CDR3 sequence (DNA): TGTGCCACCAGCAGGCCTGGGACTAGCGGATTCTCCTACGAGCAGTTCTTC. Protein sequence: CATSRPGTSGFSYEQFF.

The chain couples TRBV4-2 to TRBJ1-4; D unresolved. The CDR3 has 16 residues. Germline V CDR1 and CDR2: LGHNA, YNFKEQ. Trimming cost V 4 bases and J 0 bases, with 12 bases left between them. The CDR3 region is CASSRTQSATNEKLFF. Here the CDR3 DNA reads TGTGCCAGCAGCCGAACACAGAGCGCAACTAATGAAAAACTGTTTTTT.

This clonotype showed up just a few times. V usage is TRBV3-1 and J usage is TRBJ2-1; tentatively, D is TRBD1 or TRBD2 (5 bases each). Germline CDR1 is LGHDT and CDR2 is YNNKEL (reference sequence). The CDR3 runs to 15 residues. Trimming pared 0 bases from V and 6 bases from J, leaving 12 bases between. This CDR3 reads CASSQDTNGGNEQFF. The CDR3 region has the DNA TGTGCCAGCAGCCAAGATACAAATGGGGGCAATGAGCAGTTCTTC.

V and J are TRBV6-1 and TRBJ2-1; D possibly corresponds to TRBD2 (5 bases). From germline, CDR1 is MNHNS and CDR2 SASEGT. Trimming took 6 bases from V and 7 from J, leaving 28 bases between them. This CDR3 is built from 18 residues. The DNA of the CDR3 is TGTGCCAGCAGGGGATTGAGAAGCGGAACAGAATTGGGAAATGAGCAGTTCTTC. Encoded protein: CASRGLRSGTELGNEQFF.

The rearrangement uses TRBV5-6 and TRBJ2-7; D is possibly TRBD2 (5 bases). The length of the CDR3 is 15 residues. With 3 bases removed from V and 7 bases from J, the gap between germline ends came to 20 bases. Germline V gives CDR1 SGHDT, CDR2 YYEEEE. The CDR3 loop reads CASSSYGVWENEQYF. The CDR3 region has the DNA TGTGCCAGCAGCTCCTACGGGGTTTGGGAAAATGAGCAGTACTTC.

This chain uses TRBV6-5 with TRBJ1-2, with 7 bases lining up with TRBD1. CDR1 and CDR2 (germline): MNHEY, SVGAGI. This CDR3 region has 16 residues. Losses at the gene ends were 6 bases for V and 1 base for J; bases not matched to a gene: 11. The CDR3: CASRRQGGVVNYGYTF. DNA for the CDR3: TGTGCCAGCAGACGACAGGGAGGAGTGGTTAACTATGGCTACACCTTC.

In this sample, this clonotype turned up a few times. V is TRBV20-1 and J is TRBJ1-6; D remains unclear. V was clipped by 4 bases and J by 6 bases, with 10 bases between them. CDR1 and CDR2 from the germline V gene are DFQATT and SNEGSKA (reference sequence). The CDR3 is 13 amino acids. In DNA, the CDR3 is TGCAGTGCTATGTGGGATGTTAATTCACCCCTCCACTTT. Its translation is CSAMWDVNSPLHF.

The gene calls are TRBV6-2 or TRBV6-3 and TRBJ2-4; D gene uncertain. V was clipped by 7 bases and J by 6 bases, with 10 bases between them. Germline loops: CDR1 MNHEY, CDR2 SVGEGT. The CDR3 has 12 residues. CDR3 amino acids: CASTNGRNIQYF. CDR3 in DNA: TGTGCCAGCACCAATGGGCGAAACATTCAGTACTTC.

The chain couples TRBV6-1 to TRBJ1-1; 9 bases are a match to TRBD1. The CDR3 runs to 16 residues. J gave up 1 base and V 3 bases, and 6 bases lay outside the gene matches. The V gene's germline CDR1 is MNHNS and CDR2 SASEGT. The CDR3 spells CASSEGQGLGNTEAFF. The CDR3 region has the DNA TGTGCCAGCAGTGAGGGACAGGGTCTGGGGAACACTGAAGCTTTCTTT.

This clonotype was seen repeatedly, ten times or more. The chain combines TRBV10-3 with TRBJ2-1, with D possibly matching TRBD2 (5 bases). The CDR3 spans 12 residues. Germline loops: CDR1 ENHRY, CDR2 SYGVKD. V lost 8 bases and J lost 8, with 13 bases in between. CDR3 region: CAIVGASYEQFF. The CDR3 DNA follows: TGTGCCATCGTGGGCGCTAGCTATGAGCAGTTCTTC.

The sample holds a few counts of this clonotype. The chain has TRBV27 and TRBJ1-1, with D unclear. Trimming left V 8 bases short and J 1 base short, with 8 bases between. This CDR3 has 12 residues. Germline assignment: CDR1 MNHEY and CDR2 SMNVEV (reference sequence). CDR3 sequence: CASWGTNTEAFF. The CDR3, as DNA: TGTGCCAGCTGGGGAACGAACACTGAAGCTTTCTTT.

This clonotype was seen only once. The gene calls are TRBV12-3 or TRBV12-4 and TRBJ2-7, with TRBD2 identical over 7 bases. The CDR3 has 15 residues. Germline trimming cut 3 bases from V and 5 bases from J; bases unmatched to any gene: 10. The DNA for the CDR3 is TGTGCCAGCAGTTTCGTGCCGGGAGGCGGGCACGAGCAGTACTTC. Translating it yields CASSFVPGGGHEQYF.

The table lists this clonotype with a few counts. The V gene is TRBV29-1, the J gene TRBJ2-1; 10 bases are shared with TRBD2. CDR3 length equals 13 residues. The germline gives CDR1 SQVTM, CDR2 ANQGSEA. V lost 7 bases and J lost 10; bases outside the gene matches: 10. In DNA form, the CDR3 reads TGCAGCGGTAGCGGGAGGACCCAAATCGAGCAGTTCTTC. Residues: CSGSGRTQIEQFF.

As DNA, the CDR3 is TGTGCCAGCAGCTCGGCAGGTGGCTACGAGTACTTC. As protein: CASSSAGGYEYF. J is TRBJ2-5 and V is TRBV7-2; no clear D. Germline loops: CDR1 SGHTA, CDR2 FQGNSA. The ends were cut back, 4 bases at V and 12 bases at J, with 15 bases in the middle. The CDR3 has 12 residues.

To note about this clonotype: Possible read error: a much larger clone is one base away. V and J are TRBV29-1 and TRBJ2-3; either TRBD1 or TRBD2 may supply D (6 bases each). Per the germline V gene, CDR1 is SQVTM and CDR2 is ANQGSEA. CDR3 length: 15 residues. V was shortened by 5 bases and J by 3 bases, with 18 bases between the two germline ends. The DNA for the CDR3 is TGCAGCGTTCGGGACGGGGGCTCTGGTACAGATACGCAGTATTTT. This encodes CSVRDGGSGTDTQYF.

The chain recombines TRBV29-1 with TRBJ2-1; possible D gene TRBD2, 6 bases. The J call may be incorrect, as the DNA end agrees better with TRBJ2-7. There are 14 residues in the CDR3. The germline V gene encodes CDR1 SQVTM and CDR2 ANQGSEA. CDR3 nucleotides: TGCAGCGTCGCCAGACTAGTAGACTACAATGAGCAGTACTTC. Its translation is CSVARLVDYNEQYF.

This clonotype was counted between two and nine times. This chain links TRBV29-1 with TRBJ2-7; 13 positions match TRBD2. The V gene end was trimmed by 5 bases and the J gene end by 7 bases; junction bases not matched to a gene: 2. CDR1 is SQVTM, CDR2 ANQGSEA, per germline. The CDR3 length is 12 residues. CDR3 sequence reads: CSVTSGRGEQYF. The DNA for the CDR3 is TGCAGCGTTACTAGCGGGAGGGGTGAGCAGTACTTC.

The V and J genes are TRBV28 and TRBJ2-1; a weak D match, TRBD2 (5 bases). This CDR3 spans 13 amino acids. Between the trimmed V and J ends, which lost 3 bases and 8 bases, there was a span of 11 bases. Germline V gives CDR1 MDHEN, CDR2 SYDVKM. This chain's CDR3 is CASSFPSLHEQFF. The CDR3 coding sequence is TGTGCCAGCAGTTTTCCTAGCTTGCATGAGCAGTTCTTC.

In its sample, this clonotype was seen a few times. The chain uses TRBV3-1 and TRBJ1-2, with a tentative D call TRBD1 (5 bases). In germline, CDR1 is LGHDT, CDR2 YNNKEL (reference sequence). This CDR3 contains 15 residues. Trimming took off 1 base at V and 2 bases at J, with 11 bases between the two ends. CDR3 nucleotide sequence: TGTGCCAGCAGCCAAGCGGGGCGGGGAAACTATGGCTACACCTTC. This gives the protein CASSQAGRGNYGYTF.

The V and J genes are TRBV6-2 or TRBV6-3 and TRBJ2-7, with D tentatively TRBD1 (6 bases). The germline V and J ends were trimmed by 7 bases and 2 bases, with 18 bases remaining between them. The length of the CDR3 is 15 residues. Germline V gene sequence: CDR1 MNHEY, CDR2 SVGEGT. The CDR3 is CASTDSATGAYEQYF. The CDR3 DNA is TGTGCCAGCACCGACAGCGCGACAGGTGCCTACGAGCAGTACTTC.

This clonotype was detected only a few times. The rearrangement links TRBV27 to TRBJ2-1; D unclear. The CDR3 has 17 residues. Per germline, CDR1 MNHEY and CDR2 SMNVEV (reference sequence). V gave up 3 bases and J gave up 6 bases, with 21 bases separating them. The CDR3: CASSFKASLLISNEQFF. The CDR3 DNA reads as TGTGCCAGCAGTTTTAAGGCTAGTCTTCTAATAAGCAATGAGCAGTTCTTC.

This sequence joins TRBV5-1 and TRBJ1-1, with D possibly matching TRBD1 (5 bases). CDR1 and CDR2 (germline): SGHRS, YFSETQ. The germline V and J ends were trimmed by 2 bases and 9 bases, with 8 bases remaining between them. The CDR3 spans 11 residues. CDR3 nucleotide sequence: TGCGCCAGCAGCTTTCGACAGAAAGCTTTCTTT. Protein product: CASSFRQKAFF.

The V and J genes are TRBV7-9 and TRBJ2-3, with D maybe TRBD2 (6 bases). The CDR3 extends over 18 amino acids. CDR1 SEHNR and CDR2 FQNEAQ come from the germline V gene (reference sequence). Trimming removed 6 bases at V and 4 bases at J, with 26 bases between. The CDR3 region is CASRGRTGGGRAADTQYF. CDR3 bases: TGTGCCAGCAGGGGAAGAACAGGTGGAGGGCGCGCCGCAGATACGCAGTATTTT.

The J gene is TRBJ2-1, the V gene TRBV6-5; a possible D gene is TRBD2 (6 bases). Looked up from germline, CDR1 is MNHEY and CDR2 is SVGAGI. This CDR3 spans 13 amino acids. Trimming stripped 5 bases from V and 6 bases from J, with 11 bases between. CDR3 sequence: CASSPTRANEQFF. CDR3 coding DNA: TGTGCCAGCAGTCCGACTAGAGCCAATGAGCAGTTCTTC.

There are a few counts of this clonotype. The V call is TRBV4-2, the J call TRBJ2-3, with unresolved D. The CDR3 covers 14 residues. The germline V gene encodes CDR1 LGHNA and CDR2 YNFKEQ. The V end was cut by 0 bases, the J end by 4 bases, with 8 bases between. The CDR3 sequence is CASSQDSHPDTQYF. CDR3 bases: TGTGCCAGCAGCCAAGATTCCCACCCAGATACGCAGTATTTT.

This clonotype was picked up a small number of times. This sequence joins TRBV7-2 and TRBJ2-4; 10 positions agree with TRBD2. The J call may be in error: the DNA end matches TRBJ2-7 better. Germline assignment: CDR1 SGHTA and CDR2 FQGNSA. The CDR3 runs to 14 residues. The CDR3 here is CASSNSGGNYEQYF. As DNA, the CDR3 is TGTGCCAGCAGTAATAGCGGGGGGAACTACGAGCAGTACTTC.